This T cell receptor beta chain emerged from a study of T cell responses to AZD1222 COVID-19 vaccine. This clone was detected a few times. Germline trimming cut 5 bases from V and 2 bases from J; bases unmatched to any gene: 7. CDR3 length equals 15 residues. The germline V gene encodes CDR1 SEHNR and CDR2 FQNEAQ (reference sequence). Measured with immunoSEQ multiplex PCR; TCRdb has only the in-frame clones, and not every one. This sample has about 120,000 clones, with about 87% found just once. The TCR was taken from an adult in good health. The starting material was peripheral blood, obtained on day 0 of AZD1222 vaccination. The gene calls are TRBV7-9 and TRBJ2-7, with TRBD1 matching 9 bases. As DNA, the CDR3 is TGTGCCAGCAGCGATCCGGGACAGGGTGCCTACGAGCAGTACTTC. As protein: CASSDPGQGAYEQYF.